The T cell receptor (beta chain) described here comes from a study of blood T cell repertoires in COVID-19. Clones were sequenced by immunoSEQ multiplex PCR, and TCRdb holds only the in-frame ones, with some missing. This sample yields 250,000 or so clones, of which roughly 84% are seen a single time; 4.2% belongs to the top ten. There are 16 residues in the CDR3. Germline V gives CDR1 ENHRY, CDR2 SYGVKD. Germline trimming cut 6 bases from V and 3 bases from J; bases unmatched to any gene: 12. The chain recombines TRBV10-3 with TRBJ2-3; 7 nucleotides agree with TRBD1. Material: peripheral blood. The TCR was taken from a man aged 60 to 75 with acute or convalescent COVID-19. The CDR3 spells CAISPGGDLGTDTQYF. In DNA, the CDR3 is TGTGCCATCAGCCCAGGGGGAGATTTAGGTACAGATACGCAGTATTTT.